Listed below are T cell receptor beta chains from one sample, sequenced in a study of T cell changes during pregnancy in multiple sclerosis. Clones were read by immunoSEQ multiplex PCR, and TCRdb kept only the in-frame ones, dropping some. The table shows tens of thousands of clones, with about nine tenths occurring only once. Sequencing was performed on CD8+ T cells from peripheral blood mononuclear cells, taken in the first trimester of pregnancy. These TCRs come from a female donor in good health, enrolled as a control in a pregnancy study. The CDR3 runs from the conserved cysteine through the conserved F or W. D genes are given only for firm matches. Clone size is shown for a subset of rows, as once, few, many or a class of expanded clone.

CDR3nt	CDR3aa	v_gene	d_gene	abundance	j_gene
TGCGCCAGCAGCCCTCGGACAGGAACCCAAGAGACCCAGTACTTC	CASSPRTGTQETQYF	TRBV4-3	TRBD1	-	TRBJ2-5
TGTGCCAGCAGTGGCGGGGCTAGCACAGATACGCAGTATTTT	CASSGGASTDTQYF	TRBV27	-	-	TRBJ2-3
TGTGCCAGCAGCCGACAGGGGCCGAACACTGAAGCTTTCTTT	CASSRQGPNTEAFF	TRBV11-2	TRBD1	few	TRBJ1-1
TGTGCCAGCAGTTTATACAGGGGAGCCACCGGGGAGCTGTTTTTT	CASSLYRGATGELFF	TRBV28	TRBD1	once	TRBJ2-2
TGTGCCAGCAGTTCCACAATCCAGGGGAACACTGAAGCTTTCTTT	CASSSTIQGNTEAFF	TRBV6-6	-	-	TRBJ1-1
TGTGCCAGCAGCCCCCCGGGACAGACCTACAATGAGCAGTTCTTC	CASSPPGQTYNEQFF	TRBV7-9	TRBD1	-	TRBJ2-1
TGTGCCAGCAGTTCCTTCCTCTCCTACGAGCAGTACTTC	CASSSFLSYEQYF	TRBV27	-	-	TRBJ2-7
TGTGCCAGCAGTTTATCGAGGGGGTTCCGCTACAATGAGCAGTTCTTC	CASSLSRGFRYNEQFF	TRBV28	-	few	TRBJ2-1
TGTGCCAGCAGCCAAGATCAGACTAGCGGGGCCGACGATGAGCAGTTCTTC	CASSQDQTSGADDEQFF	TRBV4-2	TRBD2	-	TRBJ2-1
TGCAGCGTTGAAGATGGGGCCCACACTGAAGCTTTCTTT	CSVEDGAHTEAFF	TRBV29-1	-	-	TRBJ1-1
TGTGCCAGCAGTCTACCCCCTGGACAGGGGGCCACTGAAGCTTTCTTT	CASSLPPGQGATEAFF	TRBV6-6	TRBD1	-	TRBJ1-1
TGTGCCAGCAGTTACAGCGGGGGGGGCCAGGAGACCCAGTACTTC	CASSYSGGGQETQYF	TRBV6-6	TRBD2	-	TRBJ2-5
TGTGCCAGCAGCCAGACCGAGCAGGGTATTGAAGCTTTCTTT	CASSQTEQGIEAFF	TRBV4-2	-	-	TRBJ1-1
TGTGCCAGCAGCGGGGTGCAGACCCCAGGCAGCACTGAAGCTTTCTTT	CASSGVQTPGSTEAFF	TRBV9	-	-	TRBJ1-1
TGTGCCAGCAGCGCTTGGACAGGGAGCCCTCCTGGAAACACCATATATTTT	CASSAWTGSPPGNTIYF	TRBV25-1	TRBD1	-	TRBJ1-3
TGCGCCAGCAGCTTGGCCCCCGGGGGGACGAACACCGGGGAGCTGTTTTTT	CASSLAPGGTNTGELFF	TRBV5-1	TRBD2	-	TRBJ2-2
TGTGCCAGCAGTTTGGTTGACTCGACAGAACAAGAGACCCAGTACTTC	CASSLVDSTEQETQYF	TRBV28	-	-	TRBJ2-5
TGTGCCAGCAGCATCCCAACGGCAGGGGAAAAACCTAGCTCTGGGGCCAACGTCCTGACTTTC	CASSIPTAGEKPSSGANVLTF	TRBV21-1	-	-	TRBJ2-6
TGTGCCACCAGCAGAGATGGGGGGGCCTATGAGCAGTTCTTC	CATSRDGGAYEQFF	TRBV15	-	-	TRBJ2-1
TGTGCCAGCACTTCCAGGGGAGAGACCCAGTACTTC	CASTSRGETQYF	TRBV13	-	-	TRBJ2-5
TGTGCTAGTGGTTTGGTACTGGAGGGGACGAGTGATACCGGGGAGCTGTTTTTT	CASGLVLEGTSDTGELFF	TRBV12-5	-	-	TRBJ2-2
TGTGCCAGCAGCTTCACAGGGGTGGGCAAAAACATTCAGTACTTC	CASSFTGVGKNIQYF	TRBV9	TRBD1	once	TRBJ2-4
TGTGCCTCGGGGCAGGGGGAGCCCGGGGAGCTGTTTTTT	CASGQGEPGELFF	TRBV19	TRBD1	-	TRBJ2-2
TGCAGCGTCGCCGGACACCCTAACTCCTACAATGAGCAGTTCTTC	CSVAGHPNSYNEQFF	TRBV29-1	-	-	TRBJ2-1
TGCGCCAGCAGCTTCAACGAGGAGACCCAGTACTTC	CASSFNEETQYF	TRBV4-3	-	-	TRBJ2-5
TGTGCCAGCAGCACCTTGGACAGCTCGAACACCGGGGAGCTGTTTTTT	CASSTLDSSNTGELFF	TRBV7-3	-	-	TRBJ2-2
TGCGCCAGCAGCCAAGAGGAGACCTCTAACTATGGCTACACCTTC	CASSQEETSNYGYTF	TRBV4-3	-	once	TRBJ1-2
TGTGCCAGCAGCTTAGAGGGCCTCACGCCGTACGAGCAGTACTTC	CASSLEGLTPYEQYF	TRBV11-2	-	-	TRBJ2-7
TGTGCCAGCAGTCCGGGGGGCGGACCCTCTAGCACAGATACGCAGTATTTT	CASSPGGGPSSTDTQYF	TRBV27	-	many	TRBJ2-3